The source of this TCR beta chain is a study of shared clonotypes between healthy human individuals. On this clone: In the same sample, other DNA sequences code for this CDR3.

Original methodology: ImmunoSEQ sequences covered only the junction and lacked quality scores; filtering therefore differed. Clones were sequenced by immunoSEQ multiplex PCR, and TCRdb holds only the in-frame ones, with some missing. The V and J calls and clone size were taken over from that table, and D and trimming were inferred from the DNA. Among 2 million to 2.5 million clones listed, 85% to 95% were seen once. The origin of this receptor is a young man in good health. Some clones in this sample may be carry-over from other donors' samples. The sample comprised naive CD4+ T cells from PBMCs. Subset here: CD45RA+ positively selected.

The CDR3 nucleotides are TGTGCCAGCAGGACAGGGGGCGCCTACGAGCAGTACTTC. It codes for CASRTGGAYEQYF. The genes are TRBV28 and TRBJ2-7; 10 bases line up with TRBD1. V trimming: 6 bases; J trimming: 2 bases; junction bases outside the gene matches: 1. Per germline, CDR1 MDHEN and CDR2 SYDVKM. This CDR3 region has 13 residues.